The present TCR beta chain was sequenced within a study of blood T cell repertoires in COVID-19. Profiling relied on immunoSEQ multiplex PCR, and the TCRdb table lists in-frame clones only, not all of them. The sample consists of about 200,000 clones, around nine tenths of them appearing once. The CDR3 loop spans 14 amino acids. With 0 bases removed from V and 4 bases from J, the gap between germline ends came to 10 bases. Germline CDR1 is SGHDT and CDR2 is YYEEEE. This sequence was found in a man younger than 30 with active or convalescent COVID-19. V and J are TRBV5-6 and TRBJ1-1; D remains unclear. Sequenced sample: peripheral blood. The CDR3 loop reads CASSLVLTGTEAFF. The CDR3 region has the DNA TGTGCCAGCAGCTTGGTCCTGACGGGCACTGAAGCTTTCTTT.